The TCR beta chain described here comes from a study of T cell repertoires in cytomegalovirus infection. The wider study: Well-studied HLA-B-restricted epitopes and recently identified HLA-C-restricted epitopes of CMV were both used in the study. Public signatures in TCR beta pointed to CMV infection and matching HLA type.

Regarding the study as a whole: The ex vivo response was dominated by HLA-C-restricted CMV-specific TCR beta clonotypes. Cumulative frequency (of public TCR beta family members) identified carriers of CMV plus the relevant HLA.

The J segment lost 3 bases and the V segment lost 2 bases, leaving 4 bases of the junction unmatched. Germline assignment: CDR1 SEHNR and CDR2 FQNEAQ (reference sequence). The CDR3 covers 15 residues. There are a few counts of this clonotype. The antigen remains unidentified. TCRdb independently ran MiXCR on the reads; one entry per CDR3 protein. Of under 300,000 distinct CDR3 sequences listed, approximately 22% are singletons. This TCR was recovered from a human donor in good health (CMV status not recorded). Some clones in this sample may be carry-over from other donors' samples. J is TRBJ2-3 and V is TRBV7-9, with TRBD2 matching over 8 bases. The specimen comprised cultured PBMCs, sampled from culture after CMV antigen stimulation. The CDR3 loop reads CASSLFSGTTDTQYF. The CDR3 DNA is TGTGCCAGCAGCTTATTTAGCGGGACGACAGATACGCAGTATTTT.